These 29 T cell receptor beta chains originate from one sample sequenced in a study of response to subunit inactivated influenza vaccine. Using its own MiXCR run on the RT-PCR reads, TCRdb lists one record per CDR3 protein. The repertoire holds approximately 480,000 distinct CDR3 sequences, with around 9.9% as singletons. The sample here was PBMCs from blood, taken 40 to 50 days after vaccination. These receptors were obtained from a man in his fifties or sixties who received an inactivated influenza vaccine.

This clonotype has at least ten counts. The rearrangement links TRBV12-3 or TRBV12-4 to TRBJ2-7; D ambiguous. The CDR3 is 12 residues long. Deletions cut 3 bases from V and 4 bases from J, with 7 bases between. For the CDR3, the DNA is TGTGCCAGCAGTTTCTGGGCTTACGAGCAGTACTTC. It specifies CASSFWAYEQYF.

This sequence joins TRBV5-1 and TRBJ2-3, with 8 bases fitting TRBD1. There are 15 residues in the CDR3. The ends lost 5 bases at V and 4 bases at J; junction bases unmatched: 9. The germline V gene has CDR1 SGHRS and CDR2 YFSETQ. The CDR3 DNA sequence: TGCGCCAGCAGTTACGGACAGGGAAAGTCAGATACGCAGTATTTT. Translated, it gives CASSYGQGKSDTQYF. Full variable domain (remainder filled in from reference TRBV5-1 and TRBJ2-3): KAGVTQTPRYLIKTRGQQVTLSCSPISGHRSVSWYQQTPGQGLQFLFEYFSETQRNKGNFPGRFSGRQFSNSRSEMNVSTLELGDSALYLCASSYGQGKSDTQYFGPGTRLTVL.

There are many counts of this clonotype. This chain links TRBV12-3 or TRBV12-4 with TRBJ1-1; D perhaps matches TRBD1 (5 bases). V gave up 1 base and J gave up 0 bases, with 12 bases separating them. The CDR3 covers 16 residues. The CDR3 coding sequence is TGTGCCAGCAGTTTAGGGCAGGGACTAATGAACACTGAAGCTTTCTTT. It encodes CASSLGQGLMNTEAFF.

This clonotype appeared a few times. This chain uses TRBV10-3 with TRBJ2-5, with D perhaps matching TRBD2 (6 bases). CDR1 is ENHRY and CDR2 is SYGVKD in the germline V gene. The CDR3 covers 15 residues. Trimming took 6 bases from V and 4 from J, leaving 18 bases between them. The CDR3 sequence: CAIRTGTPGPETQYF. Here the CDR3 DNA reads TGTGCCATCAGGACCGGGACTCCGGGCCCAGAGACCCAGTACTTC.

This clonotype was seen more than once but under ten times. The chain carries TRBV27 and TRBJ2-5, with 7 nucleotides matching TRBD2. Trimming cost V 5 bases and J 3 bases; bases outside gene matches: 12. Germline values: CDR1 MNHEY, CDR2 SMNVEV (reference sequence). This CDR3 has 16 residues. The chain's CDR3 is CASSPGTTSWKETQYF. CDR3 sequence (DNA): TGTGCCAGCAGTCCCGGGACTACCTCGTGGAAAGAGACCCAGTACTTC.

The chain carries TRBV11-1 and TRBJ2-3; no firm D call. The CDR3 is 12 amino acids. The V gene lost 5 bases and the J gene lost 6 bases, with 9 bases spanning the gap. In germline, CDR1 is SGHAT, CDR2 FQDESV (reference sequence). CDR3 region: CASSRNRDTQYF. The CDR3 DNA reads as TGTGCCAGCAGCCGAAATAGGGATACGCAGTATTTT.

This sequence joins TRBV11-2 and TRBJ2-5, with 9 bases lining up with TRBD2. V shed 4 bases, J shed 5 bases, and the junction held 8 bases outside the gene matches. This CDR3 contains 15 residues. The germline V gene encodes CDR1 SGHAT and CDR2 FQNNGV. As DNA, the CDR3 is TGTGCCAGCAGCTCACCATTAGCGGGAGTTGAGACCCAGTACTTC. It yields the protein CASSSPLAGVETQYF. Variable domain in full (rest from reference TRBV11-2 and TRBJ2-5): EAGVAQSPRYKIIEKRQSVAFWCNPISGHATLYWYQQILGQGPKLLIQFQNNGVVDDSQLPKDRFSAERLKGVDSTLKIQPAKLEDSAVYLCASSSPLAGVETQYFGPGTRLLVL.

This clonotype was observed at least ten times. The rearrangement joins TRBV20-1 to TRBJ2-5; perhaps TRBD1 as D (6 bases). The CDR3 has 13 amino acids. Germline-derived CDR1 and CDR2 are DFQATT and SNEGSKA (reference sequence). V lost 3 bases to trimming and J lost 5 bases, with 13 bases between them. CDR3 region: CSASKGVWETQYF. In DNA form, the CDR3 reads TGCAGTGCTAGTAAGGGGGTATGGGAGACCCAGTACTTC.

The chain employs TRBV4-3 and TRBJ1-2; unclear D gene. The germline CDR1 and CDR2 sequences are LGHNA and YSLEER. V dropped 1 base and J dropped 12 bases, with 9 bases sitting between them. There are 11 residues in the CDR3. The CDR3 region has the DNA TGCGCCAGCAGCCAAGGACACGAGGACACCTTC. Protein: CASSQGHEDTF.

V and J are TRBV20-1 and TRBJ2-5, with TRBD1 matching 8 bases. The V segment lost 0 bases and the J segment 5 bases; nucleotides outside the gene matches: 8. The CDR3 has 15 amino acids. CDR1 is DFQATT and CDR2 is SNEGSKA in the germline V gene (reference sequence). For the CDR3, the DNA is TGCAGTGCTAGAGATGGGGGCAGGGGGCTGGAGACCCAGTACTTC. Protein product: CSARDGGRGLETQYF.

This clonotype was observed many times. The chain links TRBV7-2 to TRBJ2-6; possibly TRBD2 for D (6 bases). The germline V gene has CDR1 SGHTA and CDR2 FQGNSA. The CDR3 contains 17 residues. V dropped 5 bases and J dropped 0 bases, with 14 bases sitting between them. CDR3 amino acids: CASSPGGGSSGANVLTF. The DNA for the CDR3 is TGTGCCAGCAGCCCAGGCGGAGGGAGCTCTGGGGCCAACGTCCTGACTTTC.

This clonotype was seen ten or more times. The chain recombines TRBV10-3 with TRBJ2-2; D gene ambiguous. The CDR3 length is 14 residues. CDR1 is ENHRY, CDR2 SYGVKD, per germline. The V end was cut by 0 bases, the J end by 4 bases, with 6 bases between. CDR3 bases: TGTGCCATCAGTGAGTCCGCTAGCACCGGGGAGCTGTTTTTT. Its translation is CAISESASTGELFF.

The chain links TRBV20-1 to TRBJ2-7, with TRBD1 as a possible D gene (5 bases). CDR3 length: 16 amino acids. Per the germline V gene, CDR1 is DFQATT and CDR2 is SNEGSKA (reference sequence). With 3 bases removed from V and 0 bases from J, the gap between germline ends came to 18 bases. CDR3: CSARSLDSSSSYEQYF. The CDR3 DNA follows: TGCAGTGCTAGGAGCCTAGACAGTTCAAGCTCCTACGAGCAGTACTTC.

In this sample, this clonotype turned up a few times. Here the CDR3 DNA reads TGTGCCAGCAGTAAGTCCGCGGGAGGCTCCTACAATGAGCAGTTCTTC. Protein sequence: CASSKSAGGSYNEQFF. This chain uses TRBV27 with TRBJ2-1; 8 bases agree with TRBD2. The V segment lost 5 bases and the J segment 0 bases; nucleotides outside the gene matches: 6. The CDR3 spans 16 residues. Germline CDR1 is MNHEY and CDR2 is SMNVEV (reference sequence).

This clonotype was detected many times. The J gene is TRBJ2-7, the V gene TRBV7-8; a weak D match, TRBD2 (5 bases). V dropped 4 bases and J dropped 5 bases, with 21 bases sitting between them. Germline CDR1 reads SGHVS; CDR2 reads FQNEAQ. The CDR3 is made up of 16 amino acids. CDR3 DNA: TGTGCCAGCAGCTATAACCCCGGGGTAGCCGCCCACGAGCAGTACTTC. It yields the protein CASSYNPGVAAHEQYF.

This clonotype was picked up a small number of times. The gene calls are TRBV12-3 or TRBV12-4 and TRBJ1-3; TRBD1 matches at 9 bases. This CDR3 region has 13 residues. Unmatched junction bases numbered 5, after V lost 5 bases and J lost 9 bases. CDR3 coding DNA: TGTGCCAGCAGTATGCGACAGGGGGGCACCATATATTTT. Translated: CASSMRQGGTIYF.

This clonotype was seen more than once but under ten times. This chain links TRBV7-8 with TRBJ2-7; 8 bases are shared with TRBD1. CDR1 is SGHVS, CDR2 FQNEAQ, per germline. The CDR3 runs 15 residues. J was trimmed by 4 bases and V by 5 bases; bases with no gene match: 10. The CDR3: CASSPGGGHSYEQYF. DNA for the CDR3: TGTGCCAGCAGCCCAGGGGGCGGACATTCGTACGAGCAGTACTTC. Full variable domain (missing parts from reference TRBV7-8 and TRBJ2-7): GAGVSQSPRYKVAKRGQDVALRCDPISGHVSLFWYQQALGQGPEFLTYFQNEAQLDKSGLPSDRFFAERPEGSVSTLKIQRTQQEDSAVYLCASSPGGGHSYEQYFGPGTRLTVT.

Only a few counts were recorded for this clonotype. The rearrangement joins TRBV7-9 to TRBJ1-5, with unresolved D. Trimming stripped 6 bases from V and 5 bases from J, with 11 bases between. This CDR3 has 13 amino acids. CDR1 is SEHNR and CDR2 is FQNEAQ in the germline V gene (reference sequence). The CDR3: CASSASQDQPQHF. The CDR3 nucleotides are TGTGCCAGCAGTGCATCTCAAGATCAGCCCCAGCATTTT.

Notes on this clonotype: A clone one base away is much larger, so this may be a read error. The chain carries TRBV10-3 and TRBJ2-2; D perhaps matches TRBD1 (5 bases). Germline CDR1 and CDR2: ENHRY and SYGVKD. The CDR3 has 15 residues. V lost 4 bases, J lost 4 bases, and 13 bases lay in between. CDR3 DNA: TGTGCCATCAGTGTGGCAGGGCGAGGCACCGGGGAGCTGTTTTTT. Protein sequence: CAISVAGRGTGELFF.

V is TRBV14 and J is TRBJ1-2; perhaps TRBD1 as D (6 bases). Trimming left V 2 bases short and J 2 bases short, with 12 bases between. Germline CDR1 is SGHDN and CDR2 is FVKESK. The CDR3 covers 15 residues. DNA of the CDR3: TGTGCCAGCAGCCAACTTGGACAGCAGAACTATGGCTACACCTTC. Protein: CASSQLGQQNYGYTF. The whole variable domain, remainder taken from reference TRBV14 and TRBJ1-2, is EAGVTQFPSHSVIEKGQTVTLRCDPISGHDNLYWYRRVMGKEIKFLLHFVKESKQDESGMPNNRFLAERTGGTYSTLKVQPAELEDSGVYFCASSQLGQQNYGYTFGSGTRLTVV.

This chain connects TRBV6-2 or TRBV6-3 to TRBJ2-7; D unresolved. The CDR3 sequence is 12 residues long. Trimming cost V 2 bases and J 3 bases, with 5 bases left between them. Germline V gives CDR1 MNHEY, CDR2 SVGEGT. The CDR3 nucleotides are TGTGCCAGCAGTTACGCCCTCTACGAGCAGTACTTC. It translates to CASSYALYEQYF.

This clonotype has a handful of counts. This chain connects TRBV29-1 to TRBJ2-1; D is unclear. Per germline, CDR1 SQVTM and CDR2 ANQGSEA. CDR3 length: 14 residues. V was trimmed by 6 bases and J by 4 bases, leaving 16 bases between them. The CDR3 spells CSVIQLPLYNEQFF. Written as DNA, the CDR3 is TGCAGCGTCATACAACTACCCCTGTACAATGAGCAGTTCTTC.

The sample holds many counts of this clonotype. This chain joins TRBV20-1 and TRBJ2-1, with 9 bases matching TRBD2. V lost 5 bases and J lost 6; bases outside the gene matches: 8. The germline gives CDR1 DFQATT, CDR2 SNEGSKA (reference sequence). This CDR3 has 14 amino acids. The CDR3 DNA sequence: TGCAGTGCTCGCCACCAGACTAGCGGCAATGAGCAGTTCTTC. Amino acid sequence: CSARHQTSGNEQFF.

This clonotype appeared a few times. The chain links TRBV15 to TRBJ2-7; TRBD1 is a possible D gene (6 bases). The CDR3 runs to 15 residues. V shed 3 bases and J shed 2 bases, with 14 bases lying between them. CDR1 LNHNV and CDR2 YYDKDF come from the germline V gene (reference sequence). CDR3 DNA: TGTGCCACCAGCAGCCCCGGGACACATCCCTACGAGCAGTACTTC. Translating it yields CATSSPGTHPYEQYF.

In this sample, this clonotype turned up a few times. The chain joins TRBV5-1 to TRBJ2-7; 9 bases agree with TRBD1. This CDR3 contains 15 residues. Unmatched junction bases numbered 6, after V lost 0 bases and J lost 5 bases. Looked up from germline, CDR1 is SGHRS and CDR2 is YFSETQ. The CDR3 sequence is CASSLATGGFDEQYF. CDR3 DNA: TGCGCCAGCAGCTTGGCGACAGGGGGTTTCGACGAGCAGTACTTC.

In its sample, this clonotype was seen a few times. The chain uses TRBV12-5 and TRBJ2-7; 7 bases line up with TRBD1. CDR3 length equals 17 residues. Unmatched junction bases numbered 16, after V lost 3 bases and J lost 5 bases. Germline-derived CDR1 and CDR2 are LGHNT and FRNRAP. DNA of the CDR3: TGTGCTAGTGGTTTCTGTCCGATGGGACAGCGCCCCAACGAGCAGTACTTC. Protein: CASGFCPMGQRPNEQYF.

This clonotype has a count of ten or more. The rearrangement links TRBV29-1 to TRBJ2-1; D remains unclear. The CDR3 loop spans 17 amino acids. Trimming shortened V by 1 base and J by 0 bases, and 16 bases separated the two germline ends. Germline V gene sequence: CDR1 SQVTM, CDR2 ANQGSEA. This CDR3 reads CSVEGVLGLSSYNEQFF. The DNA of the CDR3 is TGCAGCGTTGAAGGGGTATTAGGTCTCAGCTCCTACAATGAGCAGTTCTTC.

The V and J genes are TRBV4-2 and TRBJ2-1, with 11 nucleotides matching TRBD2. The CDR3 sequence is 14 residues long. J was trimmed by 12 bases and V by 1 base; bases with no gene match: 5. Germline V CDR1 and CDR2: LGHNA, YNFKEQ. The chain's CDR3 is CASSQALAGAGQFF. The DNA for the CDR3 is TGTGCCAGCAGCCAAGCACTAGCGGGGGCGGGGCAGTTCTTC.

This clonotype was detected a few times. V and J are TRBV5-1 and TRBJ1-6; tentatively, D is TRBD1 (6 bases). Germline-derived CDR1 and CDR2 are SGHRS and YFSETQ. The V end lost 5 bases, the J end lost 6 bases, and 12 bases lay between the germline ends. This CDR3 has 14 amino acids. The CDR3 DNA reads TGCGCCAGCAGTTCGGACAGACCTAATTCACCCCTCCACTTT. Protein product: CASSSDRPNSPLHF.